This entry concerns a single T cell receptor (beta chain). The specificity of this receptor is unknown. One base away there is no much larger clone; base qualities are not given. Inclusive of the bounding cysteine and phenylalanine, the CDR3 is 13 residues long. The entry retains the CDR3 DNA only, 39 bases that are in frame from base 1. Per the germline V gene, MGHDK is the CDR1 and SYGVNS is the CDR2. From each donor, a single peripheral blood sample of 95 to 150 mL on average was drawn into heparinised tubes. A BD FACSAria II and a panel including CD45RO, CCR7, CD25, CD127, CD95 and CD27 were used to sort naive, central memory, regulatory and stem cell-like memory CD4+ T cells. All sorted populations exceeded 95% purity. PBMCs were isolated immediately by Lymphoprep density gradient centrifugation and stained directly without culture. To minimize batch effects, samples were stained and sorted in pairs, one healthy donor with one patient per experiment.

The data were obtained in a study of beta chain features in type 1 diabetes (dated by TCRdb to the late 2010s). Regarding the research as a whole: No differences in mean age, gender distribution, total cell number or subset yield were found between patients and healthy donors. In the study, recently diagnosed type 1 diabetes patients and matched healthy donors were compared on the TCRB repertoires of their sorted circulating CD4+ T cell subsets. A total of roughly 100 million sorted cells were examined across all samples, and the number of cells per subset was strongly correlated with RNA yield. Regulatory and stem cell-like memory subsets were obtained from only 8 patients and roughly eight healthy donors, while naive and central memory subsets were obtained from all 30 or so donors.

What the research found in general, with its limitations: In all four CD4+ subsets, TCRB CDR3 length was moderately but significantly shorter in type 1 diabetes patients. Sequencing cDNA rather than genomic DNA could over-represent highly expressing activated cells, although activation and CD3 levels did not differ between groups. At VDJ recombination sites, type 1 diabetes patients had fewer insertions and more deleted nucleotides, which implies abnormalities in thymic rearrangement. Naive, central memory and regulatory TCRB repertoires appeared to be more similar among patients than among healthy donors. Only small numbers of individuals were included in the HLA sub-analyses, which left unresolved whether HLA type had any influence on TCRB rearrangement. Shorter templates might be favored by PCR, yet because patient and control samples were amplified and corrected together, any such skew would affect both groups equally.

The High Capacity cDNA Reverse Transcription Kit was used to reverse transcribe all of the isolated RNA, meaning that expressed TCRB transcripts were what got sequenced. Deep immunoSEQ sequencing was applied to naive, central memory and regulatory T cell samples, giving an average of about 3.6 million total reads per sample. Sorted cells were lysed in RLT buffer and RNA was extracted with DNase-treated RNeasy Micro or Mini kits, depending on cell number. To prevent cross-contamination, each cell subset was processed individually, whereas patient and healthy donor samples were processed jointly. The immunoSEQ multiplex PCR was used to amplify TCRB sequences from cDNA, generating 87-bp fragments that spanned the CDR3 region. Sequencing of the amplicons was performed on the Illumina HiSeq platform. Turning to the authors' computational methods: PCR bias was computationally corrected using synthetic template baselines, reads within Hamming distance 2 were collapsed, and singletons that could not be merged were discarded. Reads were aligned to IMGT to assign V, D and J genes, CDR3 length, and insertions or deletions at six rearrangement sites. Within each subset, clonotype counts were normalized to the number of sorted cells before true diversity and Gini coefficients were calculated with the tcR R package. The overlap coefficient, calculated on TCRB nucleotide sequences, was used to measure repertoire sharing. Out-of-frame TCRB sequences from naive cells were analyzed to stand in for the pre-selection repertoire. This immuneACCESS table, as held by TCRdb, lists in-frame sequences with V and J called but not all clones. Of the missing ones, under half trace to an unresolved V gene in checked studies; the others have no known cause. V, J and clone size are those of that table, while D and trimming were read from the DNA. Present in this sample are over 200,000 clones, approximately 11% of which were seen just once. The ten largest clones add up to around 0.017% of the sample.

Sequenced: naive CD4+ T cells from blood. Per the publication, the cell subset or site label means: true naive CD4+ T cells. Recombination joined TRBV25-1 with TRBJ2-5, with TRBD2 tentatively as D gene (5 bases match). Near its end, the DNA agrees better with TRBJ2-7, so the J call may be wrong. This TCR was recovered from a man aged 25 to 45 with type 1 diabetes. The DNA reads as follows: TGTGCCAGCAGTGTAGCAGGAGGCTACGAGCAGTACTTC. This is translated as CASSVAGGYEQYF.